The sequence of this TCR beta chain was determined in a study of T cells in Graves' hyperthyroidism and ophthalmopathy. The TCR beta CDR3 regions underwent amplification using RNA transcripts as the source. The HTBI primer set served for first-round RT-PCR of the TCR CDR3. In TCRdb, the multiplex PCR reads were re-called with MiXCR into one record per CDR3 protein. The sample contains about 290,000 distinct CDR3 sequences, about 13% of which appear only once. This clonotype has a count of ten or more. The germline V gene encodes CDR1 MDHEN and CDR2 SYDVKM. This CDR3 is built from 15 residues. V was trimmed by 2 bases and J by 2 bases, leaving 10 bases between them.

The clonotype comes from a woman in her thirties or forties with Graves' hyperthyroidism. Sequenced: blood. The chain carries TRBV28 and TRBJ1-5; D unresolved. In DNA, the CDR3 is TGTGCCAGCAGTTTAGAAGCTAACGGCAATCAGCCCCAGCATTTT. It is translated as CASSLEANGNQPQHF.